This TCR beta chain was captured in a study of T cells in Graves' hyperthyroidism and ophthalmopathy. With 6 bases removed from V and 1 base from J, the gap between germline ends came to 9 bases. The CDR3 is made up of 13 amino acids. Germline loops: CDR1 SEHNR, CDR2 FQNEAQ (reference sequence). This clonotype was seen many times. What was amplified from RNA transcripts were TCR beta CDR3 regions. First-round RT-PCR of the TCR CDR3 relied on the HTBI primer set. TCRdb re-analysed the multiplex PCR reads in MiXCR, keeping a single row per CDR3 protein. This table holds about 500,000 distinct CDR3 sequences, 15% to 20% found once.

The rearrangement uses TRBV7-9 and TRBJ1-1; D unresolved. The receptor's source is a woman younger than 35 with Graves' ophthalmopathy. The sample was blood. The CDR3 DNA is TGTGCCAGCAGTATGGAGGAGAACACTGAAGCTTTCTTT. This encodes CASSMEENTEAFF.